This T cell receptor beta chain emerged from a study of cytomegalovirus exposure and HLA in healthy donors. Germline CDR1 reads WSHSY; CDR2 reads SAAADI. The CDR3 is 14 amino acids. J was trimmed by 2 bases and V by 5 bases; bases with no gene match: 5. The PCR was carried out with 60 Vbeta primers and 13 Jbeta primers. Clones were read by immunoSEQ multiplex PCR, and TCRdb kept only the in-frame ones, dropping some. In all, the sample yields under 200,000 clones. The material sequenced was PBMCs. The TCR originated in a woman aged 18-35 years in good health and CMV-seropositive. V and J are TRBV10-2 and TRBJ2-5; 7 nucleotides align to TRBD2. The CDR3 nucleotides read TGCGCCAGCAGTCCACTAGCGCTGCAAGAGACCCAGTACTTC. It codes for CASSPLALQETQYF.